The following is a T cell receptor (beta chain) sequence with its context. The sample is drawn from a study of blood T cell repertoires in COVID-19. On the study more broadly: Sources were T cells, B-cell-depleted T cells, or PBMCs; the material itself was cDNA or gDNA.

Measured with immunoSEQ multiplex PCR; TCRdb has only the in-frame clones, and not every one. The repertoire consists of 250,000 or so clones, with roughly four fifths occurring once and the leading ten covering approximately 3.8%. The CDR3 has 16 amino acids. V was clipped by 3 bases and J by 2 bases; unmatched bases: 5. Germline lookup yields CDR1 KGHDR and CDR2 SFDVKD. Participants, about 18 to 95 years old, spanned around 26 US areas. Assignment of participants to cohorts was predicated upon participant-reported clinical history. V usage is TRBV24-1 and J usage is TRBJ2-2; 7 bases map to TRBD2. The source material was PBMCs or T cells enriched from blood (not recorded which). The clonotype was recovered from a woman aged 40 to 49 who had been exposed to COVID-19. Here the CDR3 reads CATSDPAGDNTGELFF. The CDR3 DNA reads TGTGCCACCAGTGATCCTGCGGGGGATAACACCGGGGAGCTGTTTTTT.